The 20 T cell receptor beta chains below were found in one sample sequenced in a study of regulatory T cells in long-lasting Graves disease. Arm-PCR with iRepertoire HTBI primers amplified the CDR3 regions for these TCR beta libraries. TCRdb processed the multiplex PCR reads anew with MiXCR; each CDR3 protein has one entry. Of 350,000 to 450,000 distinct CDR3 sequences in the sample, approximately 22% were seen once. The time point denotes: persistent/refractory GD, antithyroid drugs over 5 years with positive TRAb. PBMC RNA served as the TCR library source. Source: peripheral blood mononuclear cells (PBMCs), taken when the disease was refractory, from a patient treated with antithyroid drugs. Source of these receptors: a female donor with Graves disease.

Regarding this clonotype: A much larger clone differs from this one at a single base, so this may be a read error. The rearrangement joins TRBV6-2 or TRBV6-3 to TRBJ2-5; D is unresolved. CDR3 size: 14 residues. Germline CDR1 and CDR2: MNHEY and SVGEGT. DNA for the CDR3: TGTGCCAGCAGTTACTCGGACGTGCAAGGGACCCAGTACTTC. This gives the protein CASSYSDVQGTQYF.

CDR3 nucleotides: TGTGCCAGCAGCGTAGACGACAGAAGAGACTATGGCTACACCTTC. It specifies CASSVDDRRDYGYTF. The rearrangement uses TRBV9 and TRBJ1-2; the D gene is possibly TRBD1 (5 bases). This CDR3 has 15 residues. Germline loops: CDR1 SGDLS, CDR2 YYNGEE. Trimming cost V 0 bases and J 3 bases, with 12 bases left between them.

This clonotype has a handful of counts. This rearrangement joins TRBV30 to TRBJ1-1; a possible D gene is TRBD1 (5 bases). The germline CDR1 and CDR2 sequences are GTSNPN and SVGIG (reference sequence). There are 13 residues in the CDR3. The V end lost 5 bases, the J end lost 3 bases, and 13 bases lay between the germline ends. CDR3 sequence (DNA): TGTGCCTGGGGAGGGGCCGGGGACACTGAAGCTTTCTTT. Translation: CAWGGAGDTEAFF.

The gene calls are TRBV7-9 and TRBJ2-2, with D uncertain. This CDR3 is 12 amino acids long. V lost 7 bases and J lost 8, with 11 bases in between. CDR1 SEHNR and CDR2 FQNEAQ come from the germline V gene (reference sequence). The CDR3 DNA follows: TGTGCCAGCACCCCATGGGCGGGGGAGCTGTTTTTT. Translating it yields CASTPWAGELFF.

This clonotype was seen more than once but under ten times. The chain recombines TRBV28 with TRBJ1-5, with D possibly matching TRBD1 (5 bases). The V end was cut by 3 bases, the J end by 3 bases, with 9 bases between. The CDR3 has 14 amino acids. Germline CDR1 is MDHEN and CDR2 is SYDVKM. The DNA of the CDR3 is TGTGCCAGCAGTTTGCTGGGGGTCAATCAGCCCCAGCATTTT. Its protein product is CASSLLGVNQPQHF.

The chain has TRBV30 and TRBJ2-2; 7 nucleotides line up with TRBD1. CDR1 is GTSNPN, CDR2 SVGIG, per germline (reference sequence). V gave up 1 base and J gave up 7 bases; unmatched junction bases: 9. The CDR3 is made up of 15 amino acids. The CDR3 spells CAWSGGRGSGGELFF. The CDR3 nucleotides are TGTGCCTGGAGTGGAGGCAGGGGGTCCGGCGGGGAGCTGTTTTTT.

This clonotype was seen a few times. The V gene is TRBV19, the J gene TRBJ1-1; a possible D gene is TRBD1 (5 bases). With 3 bases removed from V and 6 bases from J, the gap between germline ends came to 20 bases. Germline CDR1 reads LNHDA; CDR2 reads SQIVND (reference sequence). This CDR3 region has 16 residues. The CDR3 reads CASSMRLDKGIAEAFF. In DNA, the CDR3 is TGTGCCAGTAGTATGCGTCTAGACAAGGGGATCGCTGAAGCTTTCTTT.

This clonotype was recorded many times. The chain joins TRBV12-3 or TRBV12-4 to TRBJ2-7; a possible D gene is TRBD1 (6 bases). The CDR3 runs 12 residues. V lost 5 bases to trimming and J lost 8 bases, with 13 bases between them. DNA for the CDR3: TGTGCCAGCAGTCCCGGACAGAACAAGCAGTACTTC. Translating gives CASSPGQNKQYF.

The chain recombines TRBV15 with TRBJ2-3; 9 nucleotides line up with TRBD2. Unmatched junction bases numbered 2, after V lost 0 bases and J lost 1 base. The CDR3 sequence is 16 residues long. From germline, CDR1 is LNHNV and CDR2 YYDKDF (reference sequence). CDR3: CATSRERTSGTDTQYF. In DNA, the CDR3 is TGTGCCACCAGCAGAGAACGGACTAGCGGCACAGATACGCAGTATTTT.

This clonotype was observed many times. This chain connects TRBV2 to TRBJ2-2; 7 bases line up with TRBD1. Germline assignment: CDR1 SNHLY and CDR2 FYNNEI. Trimming at V came to 6 bases and at J to 6 bases, leaving 13 bases not matched to a gene. The CDR3 runs to 16 residues. The DNA for the CDR3 is TGTGCCAGCAGGTCGAGGCAGGGGGTTGCGCCCGGGGAGCTGTTTTTT. This encodes CASRSRQGVAPGELFF.

This clonotype was counted at least ten times. The chain links TRBV7-3 to TRBJ2-7, with D tentatively TRBD1 or TRBD2 (9 bases each). V lost 5 bases and J lost 6, with 29 bases in between. In germline, CDR1 is SGHTA, CDR2 FQGTGA. This CDR3 is 18 amino acids long. The CDR3 sequence is CASSGRDRVLAGLPEQYF. CDR3 bases: TGTGCCAGCAGCGGCCGGGACAGGGTACTAGCGGGCCTGCCCGAGCAGTACTTC. The whole variable domain, filled in from reference TRBV7-3 and TRBJ2-7, reads GAGVSQTPSNKVTEKGKYVELRCDPISGHTALYWYRQSLGQGPEFLIYFQGTGAADDSGLPNDRFFAVRPEGSVSTLKIQRTERGDSAVYLCASSGRDRVLAGLPEQYFGPGTRLTVT.

This chain joins TRBV12-5 and TRBJ1-1, with a tentative D call TRBD1 (5 bases). Germline assignment: CDR1 LGHNT and CDR2 FRNRAP. V was shortened by 10 bases and J by 1 base, with 13 bases between the two germline ends. The CDR3 has 13 residues. CDR3 protein: CATRDGSNTEAFF. The CDR3 DNA reads TGTGCTACCCGGGACGGATCGAACACTGAAGCTTTCTTT.

This clonotype was found many times. The chain combines TRBV5-1 with TRBJ2-4; 14 nucleotides line up with TRBD2. The CDR3 sequence is 17 residues long. Germline-derived CDR1 and CDR2 are SGHRS and YFSETQ. J was trimmed by 3 bases and V by 0 bases; bases with no gene match: 2. The CDR3 DNA reads as TGCGCCAGCAGCTTGGGGGGACTAGCGGGAGACAAAAACATTCAGTACTTC. Protein sequence: CASSLGGLAGDKNIQYF.

This clonotype was observed a handful of times. The genes are TRBV4-1 and TRBJ1-5; no definite D call. This CDR3 comprises 15 residues. Trimming shortened V by 1 base and J by 5 bases, and 12 bases separated the two germline ends. Per germline, CDR1 MGHRA and CDR2 YSYEKL. The DNA for the CDR3 is TGCGCCAGCAGCCAAGTTTCGGCAGACTATCAGCCCCAGCATTTT. Its translation: CASSQVSADYQPQHF.

The chain employs TRBV20-1 and TRBJ2-2; TRBD2 matches at 10 bases. V shed 6 bases, J shed 5 bases, and the junction held 12 bases outside the gene matches. Germline V gene lookup returns CDR1 DFQATT and CDR2 SNEGSKA (reference sequence). This CDR3 is 16 amino acids long. CDR3 protein: CSAKKALAGETGELFF. For the CDR3, the DNA is TGCAGTGCCAAGAAGGCGCTAGCGGGAGAAACCGGGGAGCTGTTTTTT.

This clonotype came up a few times. The V gene is TRBV7-3, the J gene TRBJ1-6; a weak D match, TRBD1 (5 bases). The CDR3 has 13 residues. CDR1 and CDR2 from the germline V gene are SGHTA and FQGTGA. Trimming pared 0 bases from V and 9 bases from J, leaving 6 bases between. CDR3 amino acids: CASSLTTGSPLHF. In nucleotides, the CDR3 is TGTGCCAGCAGCTTAACCACAGGTTCACCCCTCCACTTT.

This clonotype was recorded many times. The chain carries TRBV12-3 or TRBV12-4 and TRBJ1-4; D is undetermined. The CDR3 has 14 amino acids. V lost 8 bases to trimming and J lost 8 bases, with 18 bases between them. CDR3: CASGEDALEEKLFF. CDR3 DNA: TGTGCCAGCGGAGAGGACGCTCTCGAAGAAAAACTGTTTTTT.

This clonotype came up many times. The J gene is TRBJ1-1, the V gene TRBV5-5, with D unclear. The CDR3 contains 11 residues. The V end was cut by 5 bases, the J end by 4 bases, with 6 bases between. Germline V gene data show CDR1 as SGHKS and CDR2 as YYEKEE (reference sequence). CDR3 in DNA: TGTGCCAGCAGTTTATCCACTGAAGCTTTCTTT. Amino acids: CASSLSTEAFF. Using reference TRBV5-5 and TRBJ1-1 for the parts outside the CDR3, the full variable domain is DAGVTQSPTHLIKTRGQQVTLRCSPISGHKSVSWYQQVLGQGPQFIFQYYEKEERGRGNFPDRFSARQFPNYSSELNVNALLLGDSALYLCASSLSTEAFFGQGTRLTVV.

The CDR3 DNA reads TGTGCCAGCAACAACAGGTTGACTAGTTCTAACGAGCAGTACTTC. Protein: CASNNRLTSSNEQYF. V usage is TRBV28 and J usage is TRBJ2-7, with D perhaps matching TRBD2 (6 bases). From germline, CDR1 is MDHEN and CDR2 SYDVKM. The CDR3 runs to 15 residues. V was pared by 7 bases and J by 5 bases, with 21 bases between. The complete variable domain, with remaining parts taken from reference TRBV28 and TRBJ2-7, reads DVKVTQSSRYLVKRTGEKVFLECVQDMDHENMFWYRQDPGLGLRLIYFSYDVKMKEKGDIPEGYSVSREKKERFSLILESASTNQTSMYLCASNNRLTSSNEQYFGPGTRLTVT.

This clonotype was counted many times. The chain uses TRBV28 and TRBJ1-2; 7 bases fit TRBD1. The germline V gene has CDR1 MDHEN and CDR2 SYDVKM. The V and J ends lost 3 bases and 0 bases, in that order; junction bases with no gene match: 7. The CDR3 consists of 16 residues. The chain's CDR3 is CASSFGPDRPNYGYTF. In nucleotides, the CDR3 is TGTGCCAGCAGTTTTGGTCCGGACAGGCCTAACTATGGCTACACCTTC.